The 13 T cell receptor beta chains given below trace back to one sample, sequenced in a study of cytomegalovirus exposure and HLA in healthy donors. 60 Vbeta and 13 Jbeta primers were used in PCR. Sequencing used immunoSEQ multiplex PCR; TCRdb keeps in-frame clones, though not all of them. Here the sample spans fewer than 200,000 clones, approximately 79% being singletons. The sample was PBMCs. The receptors were gathered from a man aged 35 to 55 in good health and CMV-seronegative.

This chain links TRBV6-1 with TRBJ2-7; 11 bases are shared with TRBD2. Germline trimming cut 1 base from V and 3 bases from J; bases unmatched to any gene: 5. Germline V gene data show CDR1 as MNHNS and CDR2 as SASEGT. This CDR3 has 16 amino acids. CDR3 sequence: CASSEGGGTSGYEQYF. CDR3 nucleotide sequence: TGTGCCAGCAGTGAAGGGGGCGGGACTAGCGGCTACGAGCAGTACTTC.

This sequence joins TRBV10-3 and TRBJ1-5, with D uncertain. Germline V gene lookup returns CDR1 ENHRY and CDR2 SYGVKD. The V end was cut by 2 bases, the J end by 1 base, with 9 bases between. CDR3 length equals 15 residues. The CDR3 loop is CAISEAGSSNQPQHF. DNA of the CDR3: TGTGCCATCAGTGAGGCGGGGTCGAGCAATCAGCCCCAGCATTTT.

The chain combines TRBV4-2 with TRBJ2-1; 10 bases are a match to TRBD1. In germline, CDR1 is LGHNA, CDR2 YNFKEQ. This CDR3 comprises 17 residues. V gave up 4 bases and J gave up 3 bases; unmatched junction bases: 9. The CDR3: CASSLGGGTGDYNEQFF. CDR3 nucleotide sequence: TGTGCCAGCAGCCTCGGGGGTGGGACAGGGGACTACAATGAGCAGTTCTTC.

The chain has TRBV7-9 and TRBJ1-6; D remains unclear. V dropped 1 base and J dropped 7 bases, with 11 bases sitting between them. Germline loops: CDR1 SEHNR, CDR2 FQNEAQ (reference sequence). The CDR3 sequence is 15 residues long. CDR3 in amino acids: CASSLGSAVNSPLHF. The CDR3 DNA is TGTGCCAGCAGCTTAGGTTCGGCGGTGAATTCACCCCTCCACTTT.

The rearrangement joins TRBV4-3 to TRBJ2-5; 10 positions agree with TRBD2. Germline assignment: CDR1 LGHNA and CDR2 YSLEER. The CDR3 has 17 residues. V gave up 1 base and J gave up 5 bases; unmatched junction bases: 10. The CDR3 here is CASSQGAVLAGVETQYF. For the CDR3, the DNA is TGCGCCAGCAGCCAAGGGGCAGTGCTAGCGGGGGTGGAGACCCAGTACTTC.

This clone was seen just once. J is TRBJ2-1 and V is TRBV19; D might be TRBD1 (5 bases). Germline V gene sequence: CDR1 LNHDA, CDR2 SQIVND (reference sequence). The CDR3 covers 14 residues. V was pared by 4 bases and J by 5 bases, with 12 bases between. The CDR3 sequence: CASSTQVSDNEQFF. The CDR3 DNA follows: TGTGCCAGTAGTACACAGGTTTCGGACAATGAGCAGTTCTTC.

The rearrangement joins TRBV19 to TRBJ2-7, with a possible D match to TRBD2 (6 bases). Germline CDR1 is LNHDA and CDR2 is SQIVND (reference sequence). There are 15 residues in the CDR3. The V and J ends lost 5 bases and 2 bases respectively, with 16 bases between them. This CDR3 is CASSAPGRAAYEQYF. In DNA form, the CDR3 reads TGTGCCAGTAGTGCTCCCGGGAGAGCCGCCTACGAGCAGTACTTC.

V gene TRBV2 combines with J gene TRBJ1-3; D is possibly TRBD1 (5 bases). V was shortened by 6 bases and J by 2 bases, with 14 bases between the two germline ends. The CDR3 spans 15 residues. Germline V lookup: CDR1 SNHLY, CDR2 FYNNEI. The CDR3 is CASSGFQGTGNTIYF. The CDR3 bases are TGTGCCAGCAGCGGATTCCAGGGAACTGGAAACACCATATATTTT.

The chain carries TRBV5-6 and TRBJ1-6, with 8 bases fitting TRBD1. Germline CDR1 reads SGHDT; CDR2 reads YYEEEE. Unmatched junction bases numbered 4, after V lost 4 bases and J lost 7 bases. This CDR3 region has 14 residues. DNA for the CDR3: TGTGCCAGCAGCGCGGGACAGGTCAATTCACCCCTCCACTTT. It specifies CASSAGQVNSPLHF.

V gene TRBV10-3 combines with J gene TRBJ2-3; TRBD2 matches at 16 bases. V shed 2 bases and J 4 bases; nucleotides not matched to a gene: 6. Germline V lookup: CDR1 ENHRY, CDR2 SYGVKD. The CDR3 spans 18 residues. Here the CDR3 DNA reads TGTGCCATCAGTGAGCCGGGACTAGCGGGGGGGCCTTCAGATACGCAGTATTTT. Amino acids: CAISEPGLAGGPSDTQYF.

This clone was recorded only once. The V and J genes are TRBV7-2 and TRBJ2-7; 7 bases are shared with TRBD1. Losses at the gene ends were 5 bases for V and 6 bases for J; bases not matched to a gene: 10. Germline V gives CDR1 SGHTA, CDR2 FQGNSA. The CDR3 extends over 14 amino acids. In DNA, the CDR3 is TGTGCCAGCAGCCTTTTAGACAGGGTAGGCGAGCAGTACTTC. Protein product: CASSLLDRVGEQYF. Drawing the rest from reference TRBV7-2 and TRBJ2-7, the complete variable domain is GAGVSQSPSNKVTEKGKDVELRCDPISGHTALYWYRQSLGQGLEFLIYFQGNSAPDKSGLPSDRFSAERTGGSVSTLTIQRTQQEDSAVYLCASSLLDRVGEQYFGPGTRLTVT.

This rearrangement joins TRBV2 to TRBJ1-2, with unresolved D. Trimming removed 7 bases at V and 4 bases at J, with 13 bases between. The V gene's germline CDR1 is SNHLY and CDR2 FYNNEI. The CDR3 is 13 residues long. The CDR3 nucleotides are TGTGCCAGCATGGGCAGACCGGTCTATGGCTACACCTTC. Protein: CASMGRPVYGYTF.

V is TRBV19 and J is TRBJ2-3; 7 nucleotides line up with TRBD1. CDR3 length equals 14 residues. Germline CDR1 and CDR2: LNHDA and SQIVND (reference sequence). After removal of 6 bases from V and 3 bases from J, the junction contained 6 bases not matched to a gene. The CDR3 DNA reads as TGTGCCAGTAGAGTAGGGGGCTCGACAGATACGCAGTATTTT. Protein product: CASRVGGSTDTQYF.